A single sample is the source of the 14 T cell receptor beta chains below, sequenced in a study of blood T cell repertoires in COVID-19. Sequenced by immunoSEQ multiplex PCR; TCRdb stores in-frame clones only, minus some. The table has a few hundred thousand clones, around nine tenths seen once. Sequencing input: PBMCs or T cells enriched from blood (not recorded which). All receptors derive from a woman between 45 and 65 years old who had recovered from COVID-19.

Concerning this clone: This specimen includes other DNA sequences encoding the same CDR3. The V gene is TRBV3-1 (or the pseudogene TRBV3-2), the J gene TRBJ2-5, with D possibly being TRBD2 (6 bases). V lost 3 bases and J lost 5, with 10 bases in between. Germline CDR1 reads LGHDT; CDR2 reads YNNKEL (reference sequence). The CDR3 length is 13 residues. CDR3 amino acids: CASSQGGGETQYF. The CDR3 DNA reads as TGTGCCAGCAGCCAGGGTGGGGGGGAGACCCAGTACTTC.

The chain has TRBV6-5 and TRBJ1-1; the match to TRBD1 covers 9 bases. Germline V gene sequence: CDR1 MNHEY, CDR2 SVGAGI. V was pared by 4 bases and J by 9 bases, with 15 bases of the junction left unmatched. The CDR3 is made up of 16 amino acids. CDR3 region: CASSSFTGGGVFQAFF. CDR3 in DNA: TGTGCCAGCAGTTCCTTTACAGGGGGCGGTGTTTTCCAAGCTTTCTTT.

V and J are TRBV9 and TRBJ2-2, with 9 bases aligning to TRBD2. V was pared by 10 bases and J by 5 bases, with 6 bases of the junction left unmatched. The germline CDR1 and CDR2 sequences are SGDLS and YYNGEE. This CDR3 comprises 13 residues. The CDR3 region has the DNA TGTGCCCGCGGGGGGGATTTGACCGGGGAGCTGTTTTTT. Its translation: CARGGDLTGELFF.

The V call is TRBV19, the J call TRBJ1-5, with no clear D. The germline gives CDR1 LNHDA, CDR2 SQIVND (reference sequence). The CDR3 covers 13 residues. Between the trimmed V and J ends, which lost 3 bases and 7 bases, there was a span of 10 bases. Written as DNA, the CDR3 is TGTGCCAGTAGTATCTCCGGGTACCAGCCCCAGCATTTT. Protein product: CASSISGYQPQHF.

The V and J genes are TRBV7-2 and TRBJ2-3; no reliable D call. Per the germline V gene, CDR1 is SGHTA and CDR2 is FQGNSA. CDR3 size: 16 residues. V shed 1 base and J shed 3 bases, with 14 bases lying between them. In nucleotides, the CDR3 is TGTGCCAGCAGCTTAGGGTCCGTCCGAGCGACAGATACGCAGTATTTT. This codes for CASSLGSVRATDTQYF.

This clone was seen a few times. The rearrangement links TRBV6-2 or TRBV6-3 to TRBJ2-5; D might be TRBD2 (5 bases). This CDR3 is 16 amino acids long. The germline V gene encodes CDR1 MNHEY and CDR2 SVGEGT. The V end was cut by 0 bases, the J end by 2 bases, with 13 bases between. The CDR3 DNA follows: TGTGCCAGCAGTTACTCGGGAGCTGGGCTGCAAGAGACCCAGTACTTC. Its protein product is CASSYSGAGLQETQYF.

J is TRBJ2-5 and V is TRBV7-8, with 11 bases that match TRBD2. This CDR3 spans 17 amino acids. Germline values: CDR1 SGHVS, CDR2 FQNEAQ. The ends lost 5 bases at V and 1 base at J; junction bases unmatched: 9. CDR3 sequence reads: CASSPSGLAGGQETQYF. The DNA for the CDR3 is TGTGCCAGCAGCCCGTCCGGGCTAGCGGGAGGCCAAGAGACCCAGTACTTC.

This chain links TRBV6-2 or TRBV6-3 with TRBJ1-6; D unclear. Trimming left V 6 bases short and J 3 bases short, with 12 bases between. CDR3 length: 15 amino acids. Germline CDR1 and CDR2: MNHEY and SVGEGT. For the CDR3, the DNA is TGTGCCAGCAGCCGAGGCGGCAACTATAATTCACCCCTCCACTTT. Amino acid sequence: CASSRGGNYNSPLHF.

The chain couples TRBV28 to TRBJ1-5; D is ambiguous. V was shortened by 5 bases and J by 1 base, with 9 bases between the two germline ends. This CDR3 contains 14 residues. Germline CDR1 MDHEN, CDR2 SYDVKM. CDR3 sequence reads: CASSRVRSNQPQHF. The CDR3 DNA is TGTGCCAGCAGTCGAGTCCGGAGCAATCAGCCCCAGCATTTT.

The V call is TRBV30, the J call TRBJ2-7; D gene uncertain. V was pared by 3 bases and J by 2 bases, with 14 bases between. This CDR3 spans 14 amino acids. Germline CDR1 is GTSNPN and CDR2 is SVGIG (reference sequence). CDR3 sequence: CAWSNGGPPYEQYF. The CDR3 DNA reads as TGTGCCTGGAGCAATGGTGGGCCCCCCTACGAGCAGTACTTC.

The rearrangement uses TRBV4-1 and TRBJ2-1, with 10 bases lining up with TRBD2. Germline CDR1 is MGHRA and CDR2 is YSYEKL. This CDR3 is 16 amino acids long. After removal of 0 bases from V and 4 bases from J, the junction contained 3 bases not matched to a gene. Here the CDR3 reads CASSQDSSGRYNEQFF. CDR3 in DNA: TGCGCCAGCAGCCAAGATTCTAGCGGGAGATACAATGAGCAGTTCTTC.

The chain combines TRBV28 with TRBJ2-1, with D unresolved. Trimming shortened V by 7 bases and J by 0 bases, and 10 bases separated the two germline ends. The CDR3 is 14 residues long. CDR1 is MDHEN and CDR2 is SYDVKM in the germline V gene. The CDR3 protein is CASKESFSYNEQFF. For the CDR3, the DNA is TGTGCCAGCAAGGAGTCCTTCTCCTACAATGAGCAGTTCTTC.

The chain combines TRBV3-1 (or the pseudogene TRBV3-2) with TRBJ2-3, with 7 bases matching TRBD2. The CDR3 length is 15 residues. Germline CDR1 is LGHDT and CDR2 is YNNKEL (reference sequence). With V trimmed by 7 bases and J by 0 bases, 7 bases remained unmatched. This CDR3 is CASNMGRGSTDTQYF. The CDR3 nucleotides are TGTGCCAGCAACATGGGGAGGGGTAGCACAGATACGCAGTATTTT.

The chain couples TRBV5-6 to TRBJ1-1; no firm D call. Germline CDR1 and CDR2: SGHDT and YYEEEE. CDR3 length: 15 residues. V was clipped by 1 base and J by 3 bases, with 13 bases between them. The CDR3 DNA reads TGTGCCAGCAGCTTGTGGCGCCAGGATTACACTGAAGCTTTCTTT. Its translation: CASSLWRQDYTEAFF. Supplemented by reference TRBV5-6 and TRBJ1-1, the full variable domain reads DAGVTQSPTHLIKTRGQQVTLRCSPKSGHDTVSWYQQALGQGPQFIFQYYEEEERQRGNFPDRFSGHQFPNYSSELNVNALLLGDSALYLCASSLWRQDYTEAFFGQGTRLTVV.